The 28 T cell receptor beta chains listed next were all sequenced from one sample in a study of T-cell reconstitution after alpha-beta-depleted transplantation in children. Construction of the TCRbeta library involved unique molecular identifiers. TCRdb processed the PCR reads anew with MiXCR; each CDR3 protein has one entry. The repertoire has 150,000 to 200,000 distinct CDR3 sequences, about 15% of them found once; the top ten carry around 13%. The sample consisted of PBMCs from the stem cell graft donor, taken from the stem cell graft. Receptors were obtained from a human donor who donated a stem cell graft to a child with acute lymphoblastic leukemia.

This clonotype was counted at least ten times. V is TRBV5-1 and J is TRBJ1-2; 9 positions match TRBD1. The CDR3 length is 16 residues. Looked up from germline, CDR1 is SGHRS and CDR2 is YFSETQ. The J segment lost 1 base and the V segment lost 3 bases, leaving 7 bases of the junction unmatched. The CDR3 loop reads CASSSGTGRGNYGYTF. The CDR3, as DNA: TGCGCCAGCAGCTCCGGGACAGGGCGGGGTAACTATGGCTACACCTTC.

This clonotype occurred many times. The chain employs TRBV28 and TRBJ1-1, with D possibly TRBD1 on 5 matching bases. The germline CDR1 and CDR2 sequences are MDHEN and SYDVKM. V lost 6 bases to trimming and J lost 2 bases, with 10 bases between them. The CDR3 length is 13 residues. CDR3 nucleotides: TGTGCCAGCAGGTTGACAGTTAACACTGAAGCTTTCTTT. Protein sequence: CASRLTVNTEAFF.

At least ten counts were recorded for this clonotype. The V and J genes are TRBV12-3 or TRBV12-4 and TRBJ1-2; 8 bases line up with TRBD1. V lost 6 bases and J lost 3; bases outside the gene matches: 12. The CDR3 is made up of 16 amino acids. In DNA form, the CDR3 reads TGTGCCAGCAGCCCCCCCGGACAGGGCCCTGACTATGGCTACACCTTC. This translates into CASSPPGQGPDYGYTF.

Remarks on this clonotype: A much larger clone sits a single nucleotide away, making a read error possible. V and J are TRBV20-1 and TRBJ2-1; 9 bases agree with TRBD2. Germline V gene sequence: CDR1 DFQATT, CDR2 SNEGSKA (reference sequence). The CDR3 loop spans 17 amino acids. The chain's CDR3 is CSARGLAQSNPYNDQFF. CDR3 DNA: TGCAGTGCTAGGGGACTAGCCCAATCGAACCCCTACAATGACCAGTTCTTC.

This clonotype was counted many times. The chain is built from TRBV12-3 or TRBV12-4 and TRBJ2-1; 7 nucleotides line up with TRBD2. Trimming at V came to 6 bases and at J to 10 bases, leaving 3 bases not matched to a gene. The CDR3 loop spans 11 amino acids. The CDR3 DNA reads TGTGCCAGCAGCCGGGGACTAGAGCAGTTCTTC. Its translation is CASSRGLEQFF.

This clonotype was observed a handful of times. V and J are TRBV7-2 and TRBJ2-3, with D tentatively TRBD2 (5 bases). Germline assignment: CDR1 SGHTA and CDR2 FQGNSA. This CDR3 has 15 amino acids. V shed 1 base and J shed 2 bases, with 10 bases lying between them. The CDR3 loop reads CASSLVAGLTDTQYF. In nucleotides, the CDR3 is TGTGCCAGCAGCTTAGTCGCAGGACTCACAGATACGCAGTATTTT.

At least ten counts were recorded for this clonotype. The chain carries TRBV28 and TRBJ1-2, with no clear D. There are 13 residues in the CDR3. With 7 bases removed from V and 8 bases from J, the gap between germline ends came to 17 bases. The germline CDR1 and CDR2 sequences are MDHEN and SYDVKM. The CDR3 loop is CASTSGRARGYTF. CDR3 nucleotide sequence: TGTGCCAGCACGAGCGGGCGGGCGAGGGGCTACACCTTC.

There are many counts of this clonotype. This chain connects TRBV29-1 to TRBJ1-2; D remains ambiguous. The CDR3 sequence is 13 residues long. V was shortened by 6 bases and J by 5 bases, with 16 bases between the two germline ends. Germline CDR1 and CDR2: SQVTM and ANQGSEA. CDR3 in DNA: TGCAGCGTGGCACTGAGCAGTGCGTATGGCTACACCTTC. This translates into CSVALSSAYGYTF.

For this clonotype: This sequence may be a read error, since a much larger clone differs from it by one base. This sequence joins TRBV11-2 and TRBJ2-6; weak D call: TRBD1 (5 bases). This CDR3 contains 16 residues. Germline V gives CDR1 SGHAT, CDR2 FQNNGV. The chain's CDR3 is CASSLTTGSGANGLTF. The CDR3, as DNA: TGTGCCAGCAGCTTAACTACAGGTTCTGGGGCCAACGGCCTGACTTTC.

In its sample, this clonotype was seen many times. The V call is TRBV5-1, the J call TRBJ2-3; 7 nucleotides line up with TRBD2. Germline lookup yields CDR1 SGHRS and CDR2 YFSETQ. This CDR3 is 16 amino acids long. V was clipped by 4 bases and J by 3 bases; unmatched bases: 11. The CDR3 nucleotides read TGCGCCAGCAGCACCTGGCCAGGGAGGGCGACAGATACGCAGTATTTT. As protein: CASSTWPGRATDTQYF.

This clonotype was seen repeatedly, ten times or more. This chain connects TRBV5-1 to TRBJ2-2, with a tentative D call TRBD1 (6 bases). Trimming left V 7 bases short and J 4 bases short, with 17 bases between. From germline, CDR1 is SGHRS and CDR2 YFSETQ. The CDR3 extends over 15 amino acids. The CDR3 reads CASGSTLRGTGELFF. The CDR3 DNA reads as TGCGCCAGCGGTTCCACCCTCAGGGGCACCGGGGAGCTGTTTTTT.

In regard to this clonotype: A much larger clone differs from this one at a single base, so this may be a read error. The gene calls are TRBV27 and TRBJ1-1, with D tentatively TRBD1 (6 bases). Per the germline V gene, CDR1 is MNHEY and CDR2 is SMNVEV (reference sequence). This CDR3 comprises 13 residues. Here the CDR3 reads CASSFQGRTEALF. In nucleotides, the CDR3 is TGTGCCAGCAGTTTCCAGGGGCGCACTGAAGCTTTATTT.

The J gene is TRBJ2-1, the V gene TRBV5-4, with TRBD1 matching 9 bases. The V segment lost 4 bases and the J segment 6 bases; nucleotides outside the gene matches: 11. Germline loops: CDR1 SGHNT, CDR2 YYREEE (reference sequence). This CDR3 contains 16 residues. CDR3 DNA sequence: TGTGCCAGCAGCCCGAGTGGGACAGGGTCCGGCAATGAGCAGTTCTTC. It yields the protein CASSPSGTGSGNEQFF.

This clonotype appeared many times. CDR3 region: CASSLELGGLFF. The CDR3 bases are TGTGCCAGCAGTTTAGAACTAGGGGGTTTGTTCTTC. The chain has TRBV12-3 or TRBV12-4 and TRBJ2-1; D may be TRBD1 (6 bases). Trimming left V 1 base short and J 15 bases short, with 13 bases between. The CDR3 is 12 amino acids.

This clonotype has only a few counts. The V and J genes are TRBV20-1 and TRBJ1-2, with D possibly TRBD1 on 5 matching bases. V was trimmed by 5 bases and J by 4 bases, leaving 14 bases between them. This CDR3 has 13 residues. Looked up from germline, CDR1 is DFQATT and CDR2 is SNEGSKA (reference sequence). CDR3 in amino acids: CSAGAFGSYGYTF. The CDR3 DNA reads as TGCAGTGCTGGGGCTTTCGGGTCCTATGGCTACACCTTC.

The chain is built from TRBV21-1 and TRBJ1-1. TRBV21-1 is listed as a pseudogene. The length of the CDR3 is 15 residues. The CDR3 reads CASVLQGGMNTEAFF. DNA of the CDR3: TGTGCCAGCGTGTTGCAGGGAGGAATGAACACTGAAGCTTTCTTT.

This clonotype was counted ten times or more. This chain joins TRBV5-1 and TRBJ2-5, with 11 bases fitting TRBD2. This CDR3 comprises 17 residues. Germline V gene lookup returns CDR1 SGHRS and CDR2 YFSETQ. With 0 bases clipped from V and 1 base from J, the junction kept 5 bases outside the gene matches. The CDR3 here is CASSLAPSGRIQETQYF. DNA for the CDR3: TGCGCCAGCAGCTTGGCCCCTAGCGGGAGGATCCAAGAGACCCAGTACTTC.

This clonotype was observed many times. The CDR3 sequence: CASSRQTGLNGELFF. CDR3 coding DNA: TGTGCCAGCAGTCGACAGACAGGGTTGAACGGGGAGCTGTTTTTT. The V and J genes are TRBV6-1 and TRBJ2-2, with TRBD1 matching over 7 bases. Germline loops: CDR1 MNHNS, CDR2 SASEGT. Trimming cost V 5 bases and J 7 bases; bases outside gene matches: 10. The CDR3 loop spans 15 amino acids.

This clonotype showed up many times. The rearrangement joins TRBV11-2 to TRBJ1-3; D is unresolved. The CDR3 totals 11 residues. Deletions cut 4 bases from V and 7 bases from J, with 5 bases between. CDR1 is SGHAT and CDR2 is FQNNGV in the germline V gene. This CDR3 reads CASSSWNTIYF. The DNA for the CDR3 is TGTGCCAGCAGCTCTTGGAACACCATATATTTT.

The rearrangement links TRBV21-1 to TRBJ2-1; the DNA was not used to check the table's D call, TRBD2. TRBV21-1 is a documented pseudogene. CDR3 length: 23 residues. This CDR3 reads CASRTAQGAPGLAGTPSGNEQFF. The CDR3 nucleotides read TGTGCCAGCCGCACGGCCCAGGGGGCCCCTGGACTAGCGGGAACACCATCGGGAAATGAGCAGTTCTTC.

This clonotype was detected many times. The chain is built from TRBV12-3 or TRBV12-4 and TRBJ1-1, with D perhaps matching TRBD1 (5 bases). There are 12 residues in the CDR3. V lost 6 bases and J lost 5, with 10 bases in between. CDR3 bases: TGTGCCAGCAGCCAGGGTGGAACTGAAGCTTTCTTT. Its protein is CASSQGGTEAFF.

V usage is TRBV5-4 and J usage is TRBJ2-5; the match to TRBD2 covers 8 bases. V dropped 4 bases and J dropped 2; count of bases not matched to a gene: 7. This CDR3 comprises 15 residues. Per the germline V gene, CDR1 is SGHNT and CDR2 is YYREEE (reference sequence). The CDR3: CASSPGGGLQETQYF. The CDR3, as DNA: TGTGCCAGCAGCCCCGGGGGGGGGTTACAAGAGACCCAGTACTTC.

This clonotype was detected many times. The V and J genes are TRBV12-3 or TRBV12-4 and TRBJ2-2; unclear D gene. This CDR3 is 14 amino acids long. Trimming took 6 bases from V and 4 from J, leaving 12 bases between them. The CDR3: CASSPKRSTGELFF. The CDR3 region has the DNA TGTGCCAGCAGCCCCAAGAGAAGCACCGGGGAGCTGTTTTTT.

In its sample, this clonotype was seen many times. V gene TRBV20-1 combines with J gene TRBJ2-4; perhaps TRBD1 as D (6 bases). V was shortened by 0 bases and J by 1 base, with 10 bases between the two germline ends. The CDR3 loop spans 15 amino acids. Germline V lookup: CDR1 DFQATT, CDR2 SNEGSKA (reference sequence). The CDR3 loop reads CSARDQRGAKNIQYF. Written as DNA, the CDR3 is TGCAGTGCTAGAGATCAAAGGGGGGCCAAAAACATTCAGTACTTC.

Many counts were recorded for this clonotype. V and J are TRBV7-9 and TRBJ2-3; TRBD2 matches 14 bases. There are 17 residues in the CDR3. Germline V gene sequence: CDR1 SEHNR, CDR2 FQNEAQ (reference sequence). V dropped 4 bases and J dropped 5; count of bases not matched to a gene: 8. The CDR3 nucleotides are TGTGCCAGCAGCTGGGGACTAGCGGGAGATTATGTAGATACGCAGTATTTT. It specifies CASSWGLAGDYVDTQYF. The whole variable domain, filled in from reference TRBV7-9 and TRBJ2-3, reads DTGVSQNPRHKITKRGQNVTFRCDPISEHNRLYWYRQTLGQGPEFLTYFQNEAQLEKSRLLSDRFSAERPKGSFSTLEIQRTEQGDSAMYLCASSWGLAGDYVDTQYFGPGTRLTVL.

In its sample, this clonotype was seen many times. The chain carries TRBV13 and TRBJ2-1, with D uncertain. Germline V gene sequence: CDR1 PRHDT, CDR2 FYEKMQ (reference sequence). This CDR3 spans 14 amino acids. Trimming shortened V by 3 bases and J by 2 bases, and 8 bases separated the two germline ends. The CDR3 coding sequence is TGTGCCAGCAGCTTCGATCCGCCCTACAATGAGCAGTTCTTC. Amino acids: CASSFDPPYNEQFF.

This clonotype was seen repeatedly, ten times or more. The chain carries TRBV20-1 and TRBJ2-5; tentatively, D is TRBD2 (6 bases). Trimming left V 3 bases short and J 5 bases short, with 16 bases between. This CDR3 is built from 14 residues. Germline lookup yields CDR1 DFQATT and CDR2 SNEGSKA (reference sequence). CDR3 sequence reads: CSARDTSRKETQYF. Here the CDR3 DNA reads TGCAGTGCTAGGGATACTAGCAGAAAGGAGACCCAGTACTTC.

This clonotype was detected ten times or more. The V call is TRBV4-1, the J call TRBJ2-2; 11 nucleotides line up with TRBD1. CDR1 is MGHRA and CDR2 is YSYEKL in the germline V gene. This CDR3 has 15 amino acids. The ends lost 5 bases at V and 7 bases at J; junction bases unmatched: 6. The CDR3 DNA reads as TGCGCCAGCAGCATTACAGGGACAGGGGGCGGGGAGCTGTTTTTT. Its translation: CASSITGTGGGELFF.